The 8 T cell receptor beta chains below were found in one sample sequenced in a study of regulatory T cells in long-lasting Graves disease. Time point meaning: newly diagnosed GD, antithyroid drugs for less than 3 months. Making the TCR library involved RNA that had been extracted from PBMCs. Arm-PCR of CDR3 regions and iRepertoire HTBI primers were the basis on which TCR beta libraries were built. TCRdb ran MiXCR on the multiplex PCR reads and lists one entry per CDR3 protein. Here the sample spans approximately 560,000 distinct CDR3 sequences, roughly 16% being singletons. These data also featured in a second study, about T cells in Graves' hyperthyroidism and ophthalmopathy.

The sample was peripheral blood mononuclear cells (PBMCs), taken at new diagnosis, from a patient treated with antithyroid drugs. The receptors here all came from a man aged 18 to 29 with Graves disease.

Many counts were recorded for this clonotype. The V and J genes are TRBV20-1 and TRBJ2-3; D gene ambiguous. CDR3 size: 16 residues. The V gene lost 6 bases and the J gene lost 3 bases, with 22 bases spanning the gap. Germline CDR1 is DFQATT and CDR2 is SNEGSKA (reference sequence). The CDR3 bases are TGCAGTGCCGTAGGCATCACATTTCGCGCTACAGATACGCAGTATTTT. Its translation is CSAVGITFRATDTQYF.

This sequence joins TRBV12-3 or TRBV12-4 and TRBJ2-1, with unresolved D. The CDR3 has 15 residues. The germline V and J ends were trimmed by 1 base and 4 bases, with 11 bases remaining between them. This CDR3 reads CASSLEVRPYNEQFF. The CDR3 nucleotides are TGTGCCAGCAGTTTAGAGGTCAGGCCTTACAATGAGCAGTTCTTC.

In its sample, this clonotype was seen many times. This chain's CDR3 is CASSYPRDRGLGAAEQYF. DNA for the CDR3: TGTGCCAGCAGTTACCCCCGGGACAGGGGCCTAGGGGCAGCCGAGCAGTACTTC. The rearrangement joins TRBV27 to TRBJ2-7; 10 bases are a match to TRBD1. Germline assignment: CDR1 MNHEY and CDR2 SMNVEV (reference sequence). J gave up 6 bases and V 4 bases, and 18 bases lay outside the gene matches. The CDR3 sequence is 18 residues long.

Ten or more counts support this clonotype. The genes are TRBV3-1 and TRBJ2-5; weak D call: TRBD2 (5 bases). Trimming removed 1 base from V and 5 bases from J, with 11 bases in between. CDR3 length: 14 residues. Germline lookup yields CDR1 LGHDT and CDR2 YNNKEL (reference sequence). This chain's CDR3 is CASSQVAGRETQYF. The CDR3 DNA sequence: TGTGCCAGCAGCCAAGTGGCGGGTCGGGAGACCCAGTACTTC.

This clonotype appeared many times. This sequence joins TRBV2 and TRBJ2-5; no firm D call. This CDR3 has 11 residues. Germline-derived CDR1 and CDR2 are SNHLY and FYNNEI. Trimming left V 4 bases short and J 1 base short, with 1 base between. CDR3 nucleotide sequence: TGTGCCAGCAGTGCCCAAGAGACCCAGTACTTC. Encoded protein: CASSAQETQYF.

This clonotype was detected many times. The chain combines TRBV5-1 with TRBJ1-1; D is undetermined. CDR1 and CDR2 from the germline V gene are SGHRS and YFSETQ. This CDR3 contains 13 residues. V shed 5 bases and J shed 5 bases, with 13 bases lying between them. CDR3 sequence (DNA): TGCGCCAGCAGTTCCAGACGGGCAACTGAAGCTTTCTTT. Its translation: CASSSRRATEAFF.

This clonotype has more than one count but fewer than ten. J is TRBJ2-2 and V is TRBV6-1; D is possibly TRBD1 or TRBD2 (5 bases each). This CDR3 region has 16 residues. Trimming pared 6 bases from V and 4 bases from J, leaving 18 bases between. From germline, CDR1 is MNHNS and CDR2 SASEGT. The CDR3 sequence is CASRARGGWGTGELFF. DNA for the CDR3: TGTGCCAGCAGGGCCCGTGGGGGTTGGGGCACCGGGGAGCTGTTTTTT.

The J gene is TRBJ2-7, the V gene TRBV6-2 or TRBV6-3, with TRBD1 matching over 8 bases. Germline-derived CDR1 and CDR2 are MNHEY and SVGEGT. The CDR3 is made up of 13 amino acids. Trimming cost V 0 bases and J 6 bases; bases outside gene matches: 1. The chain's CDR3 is CASSYSGQVEQYF. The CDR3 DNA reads TGTGCCAGCAGTTACTCGGGACAGGTCGAGCAGTACTTC.